This T cell receptor beta chain is drawn from a study of Tregs in tolerant kidney transplant recipients. Unstimulated Tregs (CD4+CD25+CD127-) and CD4+CD25- non-Tregs were sorted from PBMCs. Thawed PBMCs were rested overnight at 37°C with roughly 200 IU/ml IL-2 before regulatory T cell sorting. Here immunoSEQ multiplex PCR was the method, and the copy in TCRdb shows in-frame clones only, minus some. Of 50,000 to 80,000 clones listed, more than 95% were seen once; the top ten hold around 0.34%. There are 12 residues in the CDR3. Trimming left V 6 bases short and J 8 bases short, with 16 bases between. The germline gives CDR1 SQVTM, CDR2 ANQGSEA.

The TCR sequence derives from a human donor who received a combined kidney and bone marrow transplant. The sequenced sample was Tregs from blood, obtained before the transplant. The gene calls are TRBV29-1 and TRBJ1-2; D is undetermined. The CDR3 is CSVRSDGVGYTF. The CDR3 DNA is TGCAGCGTCCGATCCGACGGGGTAGGCTACACCTTC.